The clone carrying this T cell receptor beta chain was counted a few times. The sample originates from a study of shared clonotypes between healthy human individuals. Profiling relied on immunoSEQ multiplex PCR, and the TCRdb table lists in-frame clones only, not all of them. Of 80,000 to 100,000 clones detected, 60% to 70% appear once; the ten largest clones hold approximately 50%. Only Caucasian adults living in Nashville, Tennessee made up the donor group. CD8 memory combined CD45RO+ cells with CCR7-negative CD45RA+ TemRA cells. The V gene's germline CDR1 is MGHDK and CDR2 SYGVNS. This CDR3 is built from 13 residues. Trimming shortened V by 6 bases and J by 5 bases, and 14 bases separated the two germline ends.

The chain carries TRBV25-1 and TRBJ2-7, with a weak D call TRBD1 (6 bases). This receptor was obtained from a man younger than 45 in good health. Sequenced material: memory CD8+ T cells sorted from blood. The sample's subset: CD45RO+ cells pooled with CCR7-negative TemRA cells. The CDR3 is CASRSRDNHEQYF. The DNA for the CDR3 is TGTGCCAGCAGGTCCCGGGACAACCACGAGCAGTACTTC.